Following are 25 T cell receptor beta chains from one sample sequenced in a study of early T cells in non-severe SARS-CoV-2 infection. Using its own MiXCR run on the 5' RACE reads, TCRdb lists one record per CDR3 protein. The table has around 40,000 distinct CDR3 sequences, 4.5% to 7.5% seen once. Source material: whole blood. These receptors were collected from an adult who was a healthcare worker with PCR-confirmed SARS-CoV-2 infection or an uninfected control (not recorded which).

For this clonotype: A read error may be the cause here, since a much bigger clone is one base away. The chain carries TRBV7-3 and TRBJ2-3; D is ambiguous. The CDR3 is 13 residues long. The germline V gene encodes CDR1 SGHTA and CDR2 FQGTGA. V shed 2 bases and J shed 2 bases, with 5 bases lying between them. CDR3 nucleotides: TGTGCCAGCAGCTTAGGAGACACAGATACGCAGTATTTT. This codes for CASSLGDTDTQYF.

With regard to this clonotype: A much larger clone differs by one base, so this may be a read error. The rearrangement joins TRBV12-3 or TRBV12-4 to TRBJ2-2; no clear D gene. There are 12 residues in the CDR3. CDR3 region: CVSSLHTGELFF. The CDR3 nucleotides are TGTGTCAGCAGTTTACACACCGGGGAGCTGTTTTTT.

This clonotype has a count of ten or more. The gene calls are TRBV27 and TRBJ2-1; D is undetermined. The CDR3 sequence is 13 residues long. Germline CDR1 is MNHEY and CDR2 is SMNVEV (reference sequence). Trimming took off 0 bases at V and 3 bases at J, with 3 bases between the two ends. The CDR3 spells CASSLSLYNEQFF. The CDR3 nucleotides are TGTGCCAGCAGTTTATCCCTCTACAATGAGCAGTTCTTC.

This clonotype was detected ten times or more. The CDR3, as DNA: TGTGCCAGCAGCCTAGGGGGCCCTAGCAATCAGCCCCAGCATTTT. Its protein product is CASSLGGPSNQPQHF. The chain combines TRBV6-6 with TRBJ1-5; the match to TRBD1 covers 7 bases. CDR3 length: 15 amino acids. Germline V CDR1 and CDR2: MNHNY, SVGAGI (reference sequence). J gave up 0 bases and V 6 bases, and 5 bases lay outside the gene matches.

This clonotype was seen at least ten times. The chain uses TRBV6-5 and TRBJ2-7; TRBD2 matches 10 bases. After removal of 4 bases from V and 5 bases from J, the junction contained 11 bases not matched to a gene. The V gene's germline CDR1 is MNHEY and CDR2 SVGAGI. This CDR3 comprises 16 residues. In nucleotides, the CDR3 is TGTGCCAGCAGTTCCCACTCTAGCGGGAGAATCCACGAGCAGTACTTC. Translating it yields CASSSHSSGRIHEQYF.

This clonotype was recorded many times. The rearrangement uses TRBV28 and TRBJ2-4; no reliable D call. Germline CDR1 and CDR2: MDHEN and SYDVKM. The V end lost 5 bases, the J end lost 10 bases, and 9 bases lay between the germline ends. The CDR3 consists of 11 residues. CDR3 protein: CASSVRLIQYF. The CDR3 DNA follows: TGTGCCAGCAGTGTACGCCTAATTCAGTACTTC.

This clonotype was counted ten times or more. The gene calls are TRBV7-2 and TRBJ2-1; 8 positions match TRBD2. This CDR3 comprises 15 residues. Germline V gene sequence: CDR1 SGHTA, CDR2 FQGNSA. V dropped 1 base and J dropped 7; count of bases not matched to a gene: 6. This chain's CDR3 is CASSLGTSRVNEQFF. For the CDR3, the DNA is TGTGCCAGCAGCTTAGGGACTAGCAGGGTGAATGAGCAGTTCTTC.

The table lists this clonotype with many counts. This chain joins TRBV25-1 and TRBJ1-2; tentative D call: TRBD1 (6 bases). The CDR3 runs to 14 residues. From germline, CDR1 is MGHDK and CDR2 SYGVNS. Trimming pared 1 base from V and 8 bases from J, leaving 14 bases between. CDR3 loop: CASSESGGPRGYTF. Here the CDR3 DNA reads TGTGCCAGCAGTGAATCTGGGGGCCCGAGGGGCTACACCTTC.

By share, this clonotype counts as medium-sized (0.01 to 0.1%). The chain combines TRBV9 with TRBJ2-1; a possible D gene is TRBD1 (5 bases). Germline lookup yields CDR1 SGDLS and CDR2 YYNGEE. V was clipped by 2 bases and J by 9 bases, with 9 bases between them. There are 12 residues in the CDR3. The CDR3 sequence: CASSVGLGEQFF. The DNA for the CDR3 is TGTGCCAGCAGCGTGGGGCTAGGTGAGCAGTTCTTC.

This clonotype has ten or more counts. The chain couples TRBV6-5 to TRBJ2-1; 8 bases match TRBD2. Per germline, CDR1 MNHEY and CDR2 SVGAGI. The V gene end was trimmed by 4 bases and the J gene end by 13 bases; junction bases not matched to a gene: 6. The CDR3 sequence is 12 residues long. The CDR3 region has the DNA TGTGCCAGCAGTTTCTATAGCGGGGAACAGTTCTTC. Translated, it gives CASSFYSGEQFF.

Ten or more counts support this clonotype. The CDR3 DNA follows: TGTGCCAGCAGCTTAGGGGATCTGAACACTGAAGCTTTCTTT. This sequence encodes CASSLGDLNTEAFF. V usage is TRBV7-3 and J usage is TRBJ1-1; D gene uncertain. The CDR3 is 14 amino acids. The V and J ends lost 2 bases and 0 bases respectively, with 7 bases between them. From germline, CDR1 is SGHTA and CDR2 FQGTGA.

This clonotype has just a few counts. V is TRBV27 and J is TRBJ2-7, with TRBD2 identical over 9 bases. Germline-derived CDR1 and CDR2 are MNHEY and SMNVEV (reference sequence). The V segment lost 5 bases and the J segment 1 base; nucleotides outside the gene matches: 3. The CDR3 length is 14 residues. The DNA of the CDR3 is TGTGCCAGCAGTAAAGCGGGAGGATCCTACGAGCAGTACTTC. This sequence encodes CASSKAGGSYEQYF.

The genes are TRBV11-2 and TRBJ2-7, with D possibly called TRBD1 or TRBD2 (5 bases each). Trimming took 7 bases from V and 5 from J, leaving 15 bases between them. Per the germline V gene, CDR1 is SGHAT and CDR2 is FQNNGV. The CDR3 is 13 residues long. CDR3 DNA sequence: TGTGCCAGCACCCCCGGGGACGTGGACGAGCAGTACTTC. Translating it yields CASTPGDVDEQYF. Drawing the rest from reference TRBV11-2 and TRBJ2-7, the complete variable domain is EAGVAQSPRYKIIEKRQSVAFWCNPISGHATLYWYQQILGQGPKLLIQFQNNGVVDDSQLPKDRFSAERLKGVDSTLKIQPAKLEDSAVYLCASTPGDVDEQYFGPGTRLTVT.

This clonotype appeared many times. The chain recombines TRBV27 with TRBJ2-1; D tentatively reads TRBD1 or TRBD2 (5 bases each). This CDR3 spans 15 amino acids. CDR1 and CDR2 from the germline V gene are MNHEY and SMNVEV (reference sequence). Trimming stripped 0 bases from V and 2 bases from J, with 8 bases between. The chain's CDR3 is CASSLSGDPYNEQFF. For the CDR3, the DNA is TGTGCCAGCAGTTTATCCGGGGACCCCTACAATGAGCAGTTCTTC.

This clonotype was counted ten times or more. The J gene is TRBJ1-1, the V gene TRBV11-2; the D gene is possibly TRBD1 (5 bases). The CDR3 totals 18 residues. From germline, CDR1 is SGHAT and CDR2 FQNNGV. The V end lost 3 bases, the J end lost 1 base, and 21 bases lay between the germline ends. CDR3: CASSFNIRGRVQNTEAFF. The CDR3 DNA reads TGTGCCAGCAGCTTCAATATTCGAGGCAGGGTTCAGAACACTGAAGCTTTCTTT. The full variable domain, its missing parts supplied by reference TRBV11-2 and TRBJ1-1, is EAGVAQSPRYKIIEKRQSVAFWCNPISGHATLYWYQQILGQGPKLLIQFQNNGVVDDSQLPKDRFSAERLKGVDSTLKIQPAKLEDSAVYLCASSFNIRGRVQNTEAFFGQGTRLTVV.

There are many counts of this clonotype. The chain combines TRBV6-5 with TRBJ2-6; D call uncertain. The CDR3 extends over 19 amino acids. In germline, CDR1 is MNHEY, CDR2 SVGAGI. Deletions cut 3 bases from V and 0 bases from J, with 18 bases between. CDR3 sequence reads: CASSYARGSASSGANVLTF. The CDR3 coding sequence is TGTGCCAGCAGTTATGCCCGAGGCAGTGCAAGCTCTGGGGCCAACGTCCTGACTTTC.

This chain connects TRBV11-2 to TRBJ1-4; 8 bases fit TRBD1. Per the germline V gene, CDR1 is SGHAT and CDR2 is FQNNGV. Trimming cost V 5 bases and J 9 bases; bases outside gene matches: 14. The CDR3 contains 16 residues. This CDR3 is CASSPLIRTGMKKLFF. Written as DNA, the CDR3 is TGTGCCAGCAGCCCTTTGATAAGGACAGGGATGAAAAAACTGTTTTTT.

In this sample, this clonotype turned up many times. The chain uses TRBV24-1 and TRBJ2-5; D remains unclear. The CDR3 sequence is 13 residues long. With 4 bases removed from V and 0 bases from J, the gap between germline ends came to 5 bases. Germline lookup yields CDR1 KGHDR and CDR2 SFDVKD. This chain's CDR3 is CATSDIDQETQYF. DNA of the CDR3: TGTGCCACCAGTGACATCGACCAAGAGACCCAGTACTTC.

This clonotype was seen at least ten times. The CDR3 DNA reads TGTGCCAGTAGTTCCGGGACAGGGGGGGATCAGCCCCAGCATTTT. The encoded protein is CASSSGTGGDQPQHF. The rearrangement uses TRBV19 and TRBJ1-5; 11 nucleotides align to TRBD1. This CDR3 is 15 amino acids long. Germline loops: CDR1 LNHDA, CDR2 SQIVND (reference sequence). V lost 5 bases to trimming and J lost 5 bases; unmatched junction nucleotides: 5.

This CDR3 is CSASQLSSYEQYF. The CDR3 DNA follows: TGCAGTGCTAGTCAGTTGAGCTCCTACGAGCAGTACTTC. The chain carries TRBV20-1 and TRBJ2-7; no firm D call. Germline V gives CDR1 DFQATT, CDR2 SNEGSKA (reference sequence). Trimming took 3 bases from V and 0 from J, leaving 9 bases between them. There are 13 residues in the CDR3.

This clonotype occurred many times. The rearrangement links TRBV7-2 to TRBJ2-1; D is ambiguous. The CDR3 runs to 14 residues. V lost 2 bases and J 4 bases, leaving 9 bases between the germline ends. CDR1 is SGHTA, CDR2 FQGNSA, per germline. The CDR3 loop is CASSLSPFYNEQFF. Here the CDR3 DNA reads TGTGCCAGCAGCTTAAGTCCATTTTACAATGAGCAGTTCTTC.

The sample holds many counts of this clonotype. This chain connects TRBV20-1 to TRBJ2-3, with D perhaps TRBD2 (6 bases). Trimming took off 2 bases at V and 2 bases at J, with 11 bases between the two ends. The CDR3 totals 14 residues. CDR1 and CDR2 (germline): DFQATT, SNEGSKA (reference sequence). CDR3: CSARFRDSTDTQYF. Written as DNA, the CDR3 is TGCAGTGCTAGATTTAGGGACTCCACAGATACGCAGTATTTT.

The sample holds many counts of this clonotype. The chain links TRBV20-1 to TRBJ1-1, with TRBD1 identical over 10 bases. The J segment lost 8 bases and the V segment lost 1 base, leaving 13 bases of the junction unmatched. There are 16 residues in the CDR3. Per the germline V gene, CDR1 is DFQATT and CDR2 is SNEGSKA (reference sequence). The DNA for the CDR3 is TGCAGTGCTAGAGTGGATGACAGGGGGCTGAGAACCGAAGCTTTCTTT. It encodes CSARVDDRGLRTEAFF.

The gene calls are TRBV29-1 and TRBJ2-7; 7 nucleotides line up with TRBD2. The ends lost 1 base at V and 9 bases at J; junction bases unmatched: 12. Germline lookup yields CDR1 SQVTM and CDR2 ANQGSEA. The CDR3 covers 14 residues. The CDR3 loop reads CSVEVVNSSGGQYF. CDR3 bases: TGCAGCGTTGAAGTAGTAAACTCCTCGGGGGGGCAGTACTTC.

This clonotype was found many times. The chain has TRBV9 and TRBJ1-5; D not certain. Germline V CDR1 and CDR2: SGDLS, YYNGEE. V was clipped by 0 bases and J by 6 bases, with 13 bases between them. The CDR3 sequence is 15 residues long. CDR3 in amino acids: CASSVGPSEVQPQHF. CDR3 nucleotides: TGTGCCAGCAGCGTAGGGCCATCCGAGGTTCAGCCCCAGCATTTT.